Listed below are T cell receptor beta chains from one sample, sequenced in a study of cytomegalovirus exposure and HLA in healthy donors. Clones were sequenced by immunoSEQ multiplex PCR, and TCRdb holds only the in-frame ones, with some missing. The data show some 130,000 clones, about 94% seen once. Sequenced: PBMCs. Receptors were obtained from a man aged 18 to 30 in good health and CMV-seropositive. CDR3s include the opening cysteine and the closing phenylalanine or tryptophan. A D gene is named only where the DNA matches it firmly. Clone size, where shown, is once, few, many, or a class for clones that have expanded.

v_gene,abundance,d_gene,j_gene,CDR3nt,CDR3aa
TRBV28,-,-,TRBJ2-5,TGTGCCAGCAGTTTCCAGGGGCTGGGAGAGACCCAGTACTTC,CASSFQGLGETQYF
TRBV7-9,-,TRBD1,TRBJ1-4,TGTGCCAGCAGCTCCGGGACAGGGGGCCCTTTCAATGAAAAACTGTTTTTT,CASSSGTGGPFNEKLFF
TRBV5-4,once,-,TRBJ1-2,TGTGCCAGCAGCCCCATACAGGCGTCGATTATCGGCTACACCTTC,CASSPIQASIIGYTF
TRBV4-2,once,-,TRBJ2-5,TGTGCCAGCAGCCAAGAGGGCGGGGATTCAGAGACCCAGTACTTC,CASSQEGGDSETQYF
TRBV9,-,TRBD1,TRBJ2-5,TGTGCCAGCAGCGGTGACAGGGGATCGGGAACCCAGTACTTC,CASSGDRGSGTQYF
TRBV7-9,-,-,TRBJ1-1,TGTGCCAGCAGCTCTATGCGGGACACTGAAGCTTTCTTT,CASSSMRDTEAFF
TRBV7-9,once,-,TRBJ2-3,TGTGCCAGCAGCTTGGCTAGCACAGATACGCAGTATTTT,CASSLASTDTQYF
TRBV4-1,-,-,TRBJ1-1,TGCGCCAGCAGCGGGGGGGCGAACACTGAAGCTTTCTTT,CASSGGANTEAFF
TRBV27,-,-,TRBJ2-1,TGTGCCAGCAGTTTATTTAGACAGTCCAATGAGCAGTTCTTC,CASSLFRQSNEQFF
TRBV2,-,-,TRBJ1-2,TGTGCCAGCAGTGTAATAGGGGCCAACTATGGCTACACCTTC,CASSVIGANYGYTF
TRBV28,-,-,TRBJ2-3,TGTGCCAGCAGTCCCGAGGGTTCGCAGTATTTT,CASSPEGSQYF
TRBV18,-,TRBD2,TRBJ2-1,TGTGCCAGCTCACCACCTCAGCGGGACGGGTACAATGAGCAGTTCTTC,CASSPPQRDGYNEQFF
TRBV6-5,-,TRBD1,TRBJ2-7,TGTGCCAGCCAGGACAGGGATTACTACGAGCAGTACTTC,CASQDRDYYEQYF
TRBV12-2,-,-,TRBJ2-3,TGTGCAAGTCGCTTAATAAGCGGGAGGGATTCTAGCACAGATACGCAGTATTTT,CASRLISGRDSSTDTQYF
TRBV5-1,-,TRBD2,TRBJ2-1,TGCGCCAGCACCTCCGTGGGACTAGCGGGATACAATGAGCAGTTCTTC,CASTSVGLAGYNEQFF
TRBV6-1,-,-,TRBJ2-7,TGTGCCAGCAGTCATAGCTCCTACGAGCAGTACTTC,CASSHSSYEQYF
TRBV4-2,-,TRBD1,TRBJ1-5,TGTGCCAGCAGCCAAACACCCGACAGGGCCAGCCAGCCCCAGCATTTT,CASSQTPDRASQPQHF
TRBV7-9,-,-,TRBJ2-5,TGTGCCAGCAGCTCACTCAGGGGATTCCAGGGGACCCAGTACTTC,CASSSLRGFQGTQYF
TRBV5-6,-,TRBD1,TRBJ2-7,TGTGCCAGCAGCTCAGCGGTCAGACAGGGGGCTATCCACGAGCAGTACTTC,CASSSAVRQGAIHEQYF
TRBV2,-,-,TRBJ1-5,TGTGCCAGCAGTGACGGTTATAGCAATCAGCCCCAGCATTTT,CASSDGYSNQPQHF
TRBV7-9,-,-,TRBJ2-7,TGTGCCAGCAGCTTAGCGTCAGGCACAAGCGAGCAGTACTTC,CASSLASGTSEQYF
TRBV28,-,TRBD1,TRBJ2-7,TGTGCCAGCAGTTTATATGTGGGGACAGGGCCCTACGAGCAGTACTTC,CASSLYVGTGPYEQYF
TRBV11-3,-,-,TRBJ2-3,TGTGCCAGCAGCAGCGGGCCGAGCACAGATACGCAGTATTTT,CASSSGPSTDTQYF
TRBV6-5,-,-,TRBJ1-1,TGTGCCAGCAGTCTTCCGAGGGGGGGCCCTTTCTTT,CASSLPRGGPFF
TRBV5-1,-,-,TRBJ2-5,TGCGCCAGCAGCGCGGCCGGGACAAGGCAAGAGACCCAGTACTTC,CASSAAGTRQETQYF
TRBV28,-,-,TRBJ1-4,TGTGCCAGCAGTTCGGACAGTCGGGGTGAAAAACTGTTTTTT,CASSSDSRGEKLFF
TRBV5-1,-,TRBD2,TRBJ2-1,TGCGCCAGCAGCTTTCCGCTAGCGGGGGAGAGCTCCTACAATGAGCAGTTCTTC,CASSFPLAGESSYNEQFF
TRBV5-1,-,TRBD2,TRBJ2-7,TGCGCCAGCAGCTTGGAAGCTAGCGGGAGCGAGCAGTACTTC,CASSLEASGSEQYF
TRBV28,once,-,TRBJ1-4,TGTGCCAGCAGTTTATGGGCCCGGGGGGAAAATGAAAAACTGTTTTTT,CASSLWARGENEKLFF
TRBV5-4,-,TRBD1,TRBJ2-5,TGTGCCAGCAGCTTGGCCGGACAGGGGGAAGAGACCCAGTACTTC,CASSLAGQGEETQYF
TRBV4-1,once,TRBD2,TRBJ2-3,TGCGCCAGCAGCCAAAGTATGCCGGGACTAGCGGGAGTGGTAGATACGCAGTATTTT,CASSQSMPGLAGVVDTQYF
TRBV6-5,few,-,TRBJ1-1,TGTGCCAGCAGTTACTCCAGTGAAGCTTTCTTT,CASSYSSEAFF
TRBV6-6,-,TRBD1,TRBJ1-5,TGTGCCAGCAGTCAGGGGGCCTGGAGCAATCAGCCCCAGCATTTT,CASSQGAWSNQPQHF